The 20 T cell receptor beta chains below come from one sample, sequenced in a study of PD-1 blockade in classical Hodgkin lymphoma. Time point denoted: newly diagnosed, previously untreated cHL patient sample. The data were produced by immunoSEQ multiplex PCR, yet TCRdb's version contains in-frame clones alone and is incomplete. This table holds fewer than 20,000 clones, almost 85% found once. The material sequenced was peripheral blood mononuclear cells (PBMCs). The receptor set was obtained from a human donor with classical Hodgkin lymphoma.

J is TRBJ2-7 and V is TRBV7-9, with 7 positions matching TRBD2. This CDR3 has 16 residues. Germline CDR1 and CDR2: SEHNR and FQNEAQ (reference sequence). V lost 2 bases, J lost 0 bases, and 7 bases stayed unmatched. The CDR3 loop is CASSLRLADSSYEQYF. The CDR3 bases are TGTGCCAGCAGCTTAAGGCTAGCGGACTCCTCCTACGAGCAGTACTTC. The whole variable domain, filled in from reference TRBV7-9 and TRBJ2-7, reads DTGVSQNPRHKITKRGQNVTFRCDPISEHNRLYWYRQTLGQGPEFLTYFQNEAQLEKSRLLSDRFSAERPKGSFSTLEIQRTEQGDSAMYLCASSLRLADSSYEQYFGPGTRLTVT.

This chain connects TRBV28 to TRBJ1-1; D unresolved. The V and J ends lost 10 bases and 0 bases respectively, with 12 bases between them. CDR1 MDHEN and CDR2 SYDVKM come from the germline V gene. The CDR3 is 13 residues long. CDR3 sequence: CATFPEMNTEAFF. Written as DNA, the CDR3 is TGTGCCACCTTCCCTGAAATGAACACTGAAGCTTTCTTT.

V gene TRBV28 combines with J gene TRBJ1-1; possibly TRBD1 for D (5 bases). CDR3 size: 14 residues. The germline CDR1 and CDR2 sequences are MDHEN and SYDVKM. V gave up 4 bases and J gave up 3 bases, with 12 bases separating them. CDR3 sequence reads: CASSSGVAYTEAFF. In DNA form, the CDR3 reads TGTGCCAGCAGTTCGGGGGTTGCATACACTGAAGCTTTCTTT. The entire variable domain, with the rest obtained from reference TRBV28 and TRBJ1-1, is as follows: DVKVTQSSRYLVKRTGEKVFLECVQDMDHENMFWYRQDPGLGLRLIYFSYDVKMKEKGDIPEGYSVSREKKERFSLILESASTNQTSMYLCASSSGVAYTEAFFGQGTRLTVV.

This clone was counted a few times. This rearrangement joins TRBV29-1 to TRBJ2-2; D unresolved. Germline V gene lookup returns CDR1 SQVTM and CDR2 ANQGSEA. The CDR3 is 15 amino acids. The V and J ends lost 7 bases and 3 bases respectively, with 18 bases between them. The CDR3 spells CSARKGFRDTGELFF. The CDR3 DNA sequence: TGCAGCGCCCGAAAGGGCTTTAGGGACACCGGGGAGCTGTTTTTT.

The rearrangement uses TRBV5-6 and TRBJ1-1; D uncertain. Trimming cost V 1 base and J 0 bases, with 7 bases left between them. CDR1 is SGHDT, CDR2 YYEEEE, per germline. The CDR3 has 14 amino acids. In nucleotides, the CDR3 is TGTGCCAGCAGCTTGCCGGAAATGAACACTGAAGCTTTCTTT. Translated, it gives CASSLPEMNTEAFF.

The chain has TRBV7-9 and TRBJ1-2, with TRBD1 matching 7 bases. The CDR3 is 18 residues long. Losses at the gene ends were 0 bases for V and 5 bases for J; bases not matched to a gene: 15. CDR1 SEHNR and CDR2 FQNEAQ come from the germline V gene (reference sequence). CDR3 protein: CASSLALGTTGDGYGYTF. CDR3 nucleotide sequence: TGTGCCAGCAGCTTAGCCCTCGGAACCACAGGGGATGGGTATGGCTACACCTTC.

The count of this clone is one. The gene calls are TRBV4-1 and TRBJ2-3, with D possibly TRBD2 on 6 matching bases. This CDR3 has 16 amino acids. Trimming cost V 0 bases and J 1 base, with 11 bases left between them. Germline assignment: CDR1 MGHRA and CDR2 YSYEKL. In DNA, the CDR3 is TGCGCCAGCAGCCAAGATCCGGGAGCCGGCACAGATACGCAGTATTTT. Protein sequence: CASSQDPGAGTDTQYF.

This chain connects TRBV7-2 to TRBJ2-1; maybe TRBD2 (6 bases). CDR3 length: 16 residues. In germline, CDR1 is SGHTA, CDR2 FQGNSA. Trimming removed 5 bases at V and 3 bases at J, with 17 bases between. As DNA, the CDR3 is TGTGCCAGCAGCCTGGGACGGAGCGGGTTCTACAATGAGCAGTTCTTC. Amino acid sequence: CASSLGRSGFYNEQFF.

The V and J genes are TRBV28 and TRBJ2-7; 7 positions match TRBD2. V lost 2 bases to trimming and J lost 3 bases; unmatched junction nucleotides: 7. CDR3 size: 15 residues. CDR1 and CDR2 (germline): MDHEN, SYDVKM. The CDR3 sequence: CASSLGGIAGYEQYF. The CDR3 coding sequence is TGTGCCAGCAGTTTAGGGGGGATAGCGGGCTACGAGCAGTACTTC.

This clone was counted a few times. CDR3 coding DNA: TGTGCCAGCAGCTTAGCGACAGGGCCAGGGCAGCCCCAGCATTTT. This gives the protein CASSLATGPGQPQHF. The chain carries TRBV7-2 and TRBJ1-5; 7 bases match TRBD1. The CDR3 consists of 15 residues. Germline loops: CDR1 SGHTA, CDR2 FQGNSA. V shed 0 bases and J 7 bases; nucleotides not matched to a gene: 6.

This clone has just one count. The chain has TRBV9 and TRBJ1-1; possible D gene TRBD1, 5 bases. V was clipped by 4 bases and J by 5 bases, with 18 bases between them. The CDR3 spans 15 residues. Germline CDR1 SGDLS, CDR2 YYNGEE. The CDR3 bases are TGTGCCAGCAGCCCACAGATGGGGCCCGAGACTGAAGCTTTCTTT. As protein: CASSPQMGPETEAFF.

The chain joins TRBV7-9 to TRBJ2-3; 10 bases match TRBD2. This CDR3 has 17 amino acids. Germline V CDR1 and CDR2: SEHNR, FQNEAQ (reference sequence). The V and J ends lost 2 bases and 1 base, in that order; junction bases with no gene match: 6. CDR3 bases: TGTGCCAGCAGCTTACGGCTAGCGGGAGTTGGCACAGATACGCAGTATTTT. Residues: CASSLRLAGVGTDTQYF.

This chain connects TRBV4-2 to TRBJ1-5; D ambiguous. The CDR3 covers 16 residues. In germline, CDR1 is LGHNA, CDR2 YNFKEQ. Trimming took 0 bases from V and 1 from J, leaving 10 bases between them. The CDR3 DNA is TGTGCCAGCAGCCAAGACGGGTCCGGGAGCAATCAGCCCCAGCATTTT. It specifies CASSQDGSGSNQPQHF.

V usage is TRBV2 and J usage is TRBJ2-3; the D call may be TRBD1 or TRBD2 (6 bases each). CDR1 is SNHLY and CDR2 is FYNNEI in the germline V gene. This CDR3 region has 11 residues. Trimming shortened V by 9 bases and J by 6 bases, and 10 bases separated the two germline ends. The CDR3 loop is CARGGHDTQYF. DNA for the CDR3: TGTGCCAGAGGGGGGCATGATACGCAGTATTTT.

This clone was counted a few times. The V and J genes are TRBV2 and TRBJ2-3; 7 positions match TRBD2. Trimming cost V 2 bases and J 6 bases; bases outside gene matches: 8. CDR3 length: 15 amino acids. CDR1 and CDR2 from the germline V gene are SNHLY and FYNNEI. CDR3 sequence (DNA): TGTGCCAGCAGTGAACAACGGACTAGTCGGGATACGCAGTATTTT. Its protein is CASSEQRTSRDTQYF.

The gene calls are TRBV2 and TRBJ2-1, with TRBD2 matching 14 bases. Losses at the gene ends were 0 bases for V and 9 bases for J; bases not matched to a gene: 7. The CDR3 runs 17 residues. Germline CDR1 reads SNHLY; CDR2 reads FYNNEI. CDR3 sequence: CASSEAGTSGSTSEQFF. The CDR3 DNA reads TGTGCCAGCAGTGAAGCGGGGACTAGCGGGAGCACGAGTGAGCAGTTCTTC.

The rearrangement links TRBV7-2 to TRBJ1-4, with TRBD1 identical over 8 bases. Germline loops: CDR1 SGHTA, CDR2 FQGNSA. V dropped 5 bases and J dropped 10; count of bases not matched to a gene: 3. The CDR3 has 12 residues. The CDR3 DNA is TGTGCCAGCAGCCCGGACAGGGCAAAACTGTTTTTT. Its translation: CASSPDRAKLFF.

The genes are TRBV19 and TRBJ2-7; D is possibly TRBD1 (6 bases). The CDR3 sequence is 13 residues long. The germline V gene has CDR1 LNHDA and CDR2 SQIVND (reference sequence). Trimming shortened V by 1 base and J by 2 bases, and 6 bases separated the two germline ends. CDR3 region: CASSIGQAYEQYF. CDR3 DNA: TGTGCCAGTAGTATAGGACAGGCCTACGAGCAGTACTTC.

The genes are TRBV2 and TRBJ1-3, with unresolved D. CDR1 and CDR2 (germline): SNHLY, FYNNEI. The CDR3 runs 14 residues. Trimming shortened V by 4 bases and J by 0 bases, and 7 bases separated the two germline ends. The DNA of the CDR3 is TGTGCCAGCAGTGTGGAGAGCTCTGGAAACACCATATATTTT. It encodes CASSVESSGNTIYF.

The chain couples TRBV6-4 to TRBJ2-3; no definite D call. Germline values: CDR1 MRHNA, CDR2 SNTAGT. This CDR3 is 14 amino acids long. Between the trimmed V and J ends, which lost 0 bases and 1 base, there was a span of 5 bases. CDR3 sequence (DNA): TGTGCCAGCAGTGACTCGCAGGGCACAGATACGCAGTATTTT. Translation gives CASSDSQGTDTQYF.